The 14 T cell receptor beta chains below come from one sample, sequenced in a study of OX40 agonist ivuxolimab in advanced cancers. The library was prepared using the immunoSEQ multiplex PCR assay. In TCRdb, the immuneACCESS table is reduced to in-frame sequences with V and J assigned. These tables do not hold every clone; where another copy was compared, an unresolved V gene accounts for under half, and the others remain unexplained. The sample profile shows roughly 62,000 clones; approximately 81% of them were found once. The ten largest clonotypes hold roughly 4.5% of the sample. The source material was CD4+ or CD8+ T cells sorted from blood, sampled in a trial of the OX40 agonist ivuxolimab. The origin of the receptors is an adult with an advanced solid tumor such as melanoma, head and neck, liver or kidney cancer.

The rearrangement joins TRBV5-6 to TRBJ1-2; D call uncertain. Per germline, CDR1 SGHDT and CDR2 YYEEEE. With 6 bases removed from V and 6 bases from J, the gap between germline ends came to 21 bases. The CDR3 covers 15 residues. The CDR3 reads CASIEFLRIRDGYTF. The CDR3 DNA is TGTGCCAGCATAGAATTCCTCAGGATTCGGGATGGCTACACCTTC.

This clone showed up just a few times. The rearrangement uses TRBV6-5 and TRBJ1-6; 8 bases line up with TRBD1. Germline V CDR1 and CDR2: MNHEY, SVGAGI. Germline trimming cut 6 bases from V and 6 bases from J; bases unmatched to any gene: 7. This CDR3 comprises 15 residues. The CDR3 is CASSLTGDPNSPLHF. The CDR3 bases are TGTGCCAGCAGCCTGACAGGGGACCCTAATTCACCCCTCCACTTT.

The chain couples TRBV28 to TRBJ2-1; D remains ambiguous. Germline V gene sequence: CDR1 MDHEN, CDR2 SYDVKM. This CDR3 spans 17 amino acids. V was cut by 4 bases and J by 6 bases, with 22 bases left in between. The DNA for the CDR3 is TGTGCCAGCAGTTCTTATATCCCCCCCACAGCGAGCAATGAGCAGTTCTTC. This translates into CASSSYIPPTASNEQFF.

This rearrangement joins TRBV7-9 to TRBJ2-7; tentatively, D is TRBD1 (6 bases). Germline-derived CDR1 and CDR2 are SEHNR and FQNEAQ (reference sequence). The CDR3 extends over 17 amino acids. V dropped 4 bases and J dropped 0 bases, with 19 bases sitting between them. The CDR3 is CASSSLIGDIPSYEQYF. CDR3 DNA: TGTGCCAGCAGCTCCCTGATCGGGGACATACCCTCCTACGAGCAGTACTTC.

The chain employs TRBV7-2 and TRBJ2-1; tentative D call: TRBD1 (5 bases). The V and J ends lost 2 bases and 10 bases respectively, with 15 bases between them. CDR1 SGHTA and CDR2 FQGNSA come from the germline V gene. The CDR3 sequence is 14 residues long. The CDR3 here is CASSLSGAMGEQFF. In DNA, the CDR3 is TGTGCCAGCAGCTTAAGTGGGGCGATGGGGGAGCAGTTCTTC.

This clone has more than one count but fewer than ten. The CDR3, as DNA: TGTGCCAGCAGCTTTGCGGGAGATAGCATTCAGTACTTC. Protein product: CASSFAGDSIQYF. The chain couples TRBV7-2 to TRBJ2-4; TRBD2 agrees at 7 bases. There are 13 residues in the CDR3. Per germline, CDR1 SGHTA and CDR2 FQGNSA. The ends lost 3 bases at V and 9 bases at J; junction bases unmatched: 5.

The genes are TRBV2 and TRBJ2-2; D not certain. This CDR3 has 13 amino acids. Germline V CDR1 and CDR2: SNHLY, FYNNEI. Trimming stripped 4 bases from V and 5 bases from J, with 8 bases between. The CDR3 region is CASSGGLTGELFF. For the CDR3, the DNA is TGTGCCAGCAGTGGTGGGCTTACCGGGGAGCTGTTTTTT.

This clone was observed a handful of times. V gene TRBV2 combines with J gene TRBJ1-1; 8 positions match TRBD1. V dropped 7 bases and J dropped 1; count of bases not matched to a gene: 2. Germline-derived CDR1 and CDR2 are SNHLY and FYNNEI. This CDR3 region has 13 residues. The CDR3 region has the DNA TGTGCCAGCAACAGGGGGTGGAACACTGAAGCTTTCTTT. Translation gives CASNRGWNTEAFF.

About this clone itself: The same CDR3 arises from other DNA sequences in this sample as well. J is TRBJ2-2 and V is TRBV4-1; maybe TRBD2 (5 bases). Trimming shortened V by 0 bases and J by 4 bases, and 12 bases separated the two germline ends. The CDR3 extends over 16 amino acids. Germline CDR1 MGHRA, CDR2 YSYEKL. CDR3 DNA sequence: TGCGCCAGCAGCCAAGATAGGGTACGGGGCACCGGGGAGCTGTTTTTT. Protein: CASSQDRVRGTGELFF.

As regards this clone: The same CDR3 can be traced to other DNA sequences in this sample. V and J are TRBV11-3 and TRBJ2-7; no clear D gene. The CDR3 has 14 residues. Trimming took 3 bases from V and 1 from J, leaving 10 bases between them. Germline lookup yields CDR1 SGHNT and CDR2 YENEEA. In nucleotides, the CDR3 is TGTGCCAGCAGCTTGGGCGACCGATCCTACGAGCAGTACTTC. This sequence encodes CASSLGDRSYEQYF.

The J gene is TRBJ2-3, the V gene TRBV28; 10 positions agree with TRBD1. The germline CDR1 and CDR2 sequences are MDHEN and SYDVKM. Trimming took 6 bases from V and 3 from J; bases not matched to a gene: 6. This CDR3 comprises 15 residues. This CDR3 reads CASRPGTGETDTQYF. Written as DNA, the CDR3 is TGTGCCAGCAGACCGGGGACAGGGGAGACAGATACGCAGTATTTT.

On this clone: The identical CDR3 is also encoded by other nucleotide sequences in the sample. The V call is TRBV5-6, the J call TRBJ2-7, with no clear D. Germline V gene sequence: CDR1 SGHDT, CDR2 YYEEEE. V was pared by 1 base and J by 4 bases, with 6 bases between. The CDR3 consists of 12 residues. As DNA, the CDR3 is TGTGCCAGCAGCTTGTCAGTTTACGAGCAGTACTTC. It specifies CASSLSVYEQYF. The full variable domain, completed using reference TRBV5-6 and TRBJ2-7, is DAGVTQSPTHLIKTRGQQVTLRCSPKSGHDTVSWYQQALGQGPQFIFQYYEEEERQRGNFPDRFSGHQFPNYSSELNVNALLLGDSALYLCASSLSVYEQYFGPGTRLTVT.

This chain links TRBV28 with TRBJ1-2; D not certain. CDR1 is MDHEN and CDR2 is SYDVKM in the germline V gene. The V end lost 4 bases, the J end lost 4 bases, and 7 bases lay between the germline ends. There are 12 residues in the CDR3. CDR3 coding DNA: TGTGCCAGCAGTTCCCTAACCTATGGCTACACCTTC. This translates into CASSSLTYGYTF.

The rearrangement uses TRBV28 and TRBJ2-1; 8 bases map to TRBD1. Germline CDR1 reads MDHEN; CDR2 reads SYDVKM. V gave up 6 bases and J gave up 6 bases; unmatched junction bases: 13. This CDR3 is built from 16 residues. The CDR3 coding sequence is TGTGCCAGCAGCCGCGGGACAGGACGTGGGGGCAATGAGCAGTTCTTC. Its protein product is CASSRGTGRGGNEQFF.